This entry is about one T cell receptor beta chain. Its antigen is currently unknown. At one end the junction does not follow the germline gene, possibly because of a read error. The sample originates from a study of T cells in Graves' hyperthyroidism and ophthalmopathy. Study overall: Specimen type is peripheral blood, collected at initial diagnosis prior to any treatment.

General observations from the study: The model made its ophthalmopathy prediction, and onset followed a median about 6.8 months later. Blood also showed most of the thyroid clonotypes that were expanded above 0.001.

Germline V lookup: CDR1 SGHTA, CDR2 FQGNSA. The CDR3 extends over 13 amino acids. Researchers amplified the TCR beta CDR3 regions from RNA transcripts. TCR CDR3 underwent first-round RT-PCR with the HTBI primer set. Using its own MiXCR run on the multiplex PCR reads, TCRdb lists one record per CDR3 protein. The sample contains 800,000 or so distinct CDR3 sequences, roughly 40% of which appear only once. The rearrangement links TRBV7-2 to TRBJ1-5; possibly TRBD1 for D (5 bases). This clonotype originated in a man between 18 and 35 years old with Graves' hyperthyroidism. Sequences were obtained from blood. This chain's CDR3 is CASSSPGNPPQHF. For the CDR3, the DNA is TGTGCCAGCAGCTCACCAGGGAATCCGCCCCAGCATTTT.